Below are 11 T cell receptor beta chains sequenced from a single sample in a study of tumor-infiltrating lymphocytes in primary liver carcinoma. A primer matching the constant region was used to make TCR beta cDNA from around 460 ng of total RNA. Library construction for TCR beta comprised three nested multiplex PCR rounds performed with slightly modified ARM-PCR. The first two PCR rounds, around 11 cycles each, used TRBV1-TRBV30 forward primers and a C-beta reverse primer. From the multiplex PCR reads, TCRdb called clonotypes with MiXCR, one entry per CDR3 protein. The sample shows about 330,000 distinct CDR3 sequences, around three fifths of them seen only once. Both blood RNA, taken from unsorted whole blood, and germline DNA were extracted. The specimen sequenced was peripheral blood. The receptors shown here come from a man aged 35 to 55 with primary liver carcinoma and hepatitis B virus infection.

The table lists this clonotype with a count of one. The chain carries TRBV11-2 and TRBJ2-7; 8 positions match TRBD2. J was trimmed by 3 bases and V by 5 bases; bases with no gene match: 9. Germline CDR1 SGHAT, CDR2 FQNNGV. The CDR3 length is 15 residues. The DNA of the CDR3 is TGTGCCAGCAGCCAGAGACTAGCGCGACACTACGAGCAGTACTTC. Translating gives CASSQRLARHYEQYF.

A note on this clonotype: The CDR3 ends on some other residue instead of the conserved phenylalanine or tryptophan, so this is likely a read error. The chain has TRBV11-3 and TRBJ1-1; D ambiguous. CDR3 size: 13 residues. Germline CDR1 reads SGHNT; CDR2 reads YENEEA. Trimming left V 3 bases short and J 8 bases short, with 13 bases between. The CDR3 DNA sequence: TGTGCCAGCAGCTTGGCTCTGGATTCGGAAGCTTTCTTA. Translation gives CASSLALDSEAFL.

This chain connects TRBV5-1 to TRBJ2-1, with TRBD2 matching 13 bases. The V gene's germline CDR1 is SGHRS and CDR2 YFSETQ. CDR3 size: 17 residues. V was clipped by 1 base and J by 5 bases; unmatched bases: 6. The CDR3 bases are TGCGCCAGCAGCTTGTCCTTTACTAGCGGGAGGGACAATGAGCAGTTCTTC. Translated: CASSLSFTSGRDNEQFF.

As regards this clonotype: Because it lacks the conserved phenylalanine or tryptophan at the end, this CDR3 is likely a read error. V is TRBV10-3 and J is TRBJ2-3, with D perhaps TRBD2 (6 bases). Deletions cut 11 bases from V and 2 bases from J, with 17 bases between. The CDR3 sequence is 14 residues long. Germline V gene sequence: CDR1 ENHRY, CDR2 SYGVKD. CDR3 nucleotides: TGTGCCTCTGGGACTGGCGGCTCCACAGATACGCAGTATTTA. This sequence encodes CASGTGGSTDTQYL.

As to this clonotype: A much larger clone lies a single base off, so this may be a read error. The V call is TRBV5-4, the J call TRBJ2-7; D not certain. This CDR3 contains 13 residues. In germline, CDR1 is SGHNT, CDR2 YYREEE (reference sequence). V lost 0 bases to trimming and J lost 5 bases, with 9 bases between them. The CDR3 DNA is TGTGCCAGCAGCTTGGCAGGTTCACACGAGCAGTACTTC. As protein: CASSLAGSHEQYF.

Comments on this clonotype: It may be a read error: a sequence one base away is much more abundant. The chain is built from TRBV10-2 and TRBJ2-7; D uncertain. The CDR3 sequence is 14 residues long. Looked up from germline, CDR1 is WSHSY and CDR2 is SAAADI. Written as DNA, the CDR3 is TGTGCCAGCACCATGGACGGAACGACCTACGAGCAGTACTTC. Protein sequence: CASTMDGTTYEQYF.

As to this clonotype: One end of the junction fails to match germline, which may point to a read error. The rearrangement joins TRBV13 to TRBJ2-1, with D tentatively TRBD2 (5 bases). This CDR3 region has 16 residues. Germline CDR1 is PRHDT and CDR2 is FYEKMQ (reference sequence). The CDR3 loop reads CVSSLGRPSGYNEQFF. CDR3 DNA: TGTGTCAGCAGCTTAGGAAGGCCCTCGGGGTACAATGAGCAGTTCTTC. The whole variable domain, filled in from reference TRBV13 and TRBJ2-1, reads AAGVIQSPRHLIKEKRETATLKCYPIPRHDTVYWYQQGPGQDPQFLISFYEKMQSDKGSIPDRFSAQQFSDYHSELNMSSLELGDSALYFCVSSLGRPSGYNEQFFGPGTRLTVL.

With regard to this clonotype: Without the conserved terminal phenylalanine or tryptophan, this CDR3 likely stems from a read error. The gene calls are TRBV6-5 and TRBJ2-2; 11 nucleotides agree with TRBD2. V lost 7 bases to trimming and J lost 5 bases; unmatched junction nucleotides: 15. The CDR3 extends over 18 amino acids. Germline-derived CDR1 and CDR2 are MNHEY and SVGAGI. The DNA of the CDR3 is TGTGCCAGCATGAATTGGGCGACTAGCGGGATAAAGACCGGGGAGCTGTTTTTG. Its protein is CASMNWATSGIKTGELFL.

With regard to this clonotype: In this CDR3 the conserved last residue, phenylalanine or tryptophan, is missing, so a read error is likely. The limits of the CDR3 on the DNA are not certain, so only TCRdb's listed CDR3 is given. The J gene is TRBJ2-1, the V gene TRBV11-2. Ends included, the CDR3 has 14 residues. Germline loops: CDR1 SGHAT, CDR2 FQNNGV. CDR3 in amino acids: CASSVQSFYNEQLI.

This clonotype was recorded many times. The CDR3 DNA follows: TGTGCCATCAGTGAGTCGGCAGGGGGCAGGGAGACCCAGTACTTC. Its protein is CAISESAGGRETQYF. V usage is TRBV10-3 and J usage is TRBJ2-5, with 8 bases that match TRBD1. CDR1 and CDR2 from the germline V gene are ENHRY and SYGVKD. The CDR3 contains 15 residues. The ends lost 0 bases at V and 5 bases at J; junction bases unmatched: 5.

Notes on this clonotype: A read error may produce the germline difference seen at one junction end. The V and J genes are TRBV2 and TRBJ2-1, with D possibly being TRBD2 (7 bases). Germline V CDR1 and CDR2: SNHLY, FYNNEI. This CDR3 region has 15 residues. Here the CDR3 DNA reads TGTACCAGCAGTGACGAGGGGGGGTCCTACATTGAGCAGTTCTTC. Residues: CTSSDEGGSYIEQFF. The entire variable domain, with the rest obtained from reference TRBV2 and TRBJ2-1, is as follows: EPEVTQTPSHQVTQMGQEVILRCVPISNHLYFYWYRQILGQKVEFLVSFYNNEISEKSEIFDDQFSVERPDGSNFTLKIRSTKLEDSAMYFCTSSDEGGSYIEQFFGPGTRLTVL.